This TCR beta chain was recovered during a study of blood T cell repertoires in COVID-19 (TCRdb year 2020). Background on the whole study: The collaborator samples originated in the United States, Italy and Spain and spanned the acute and convalescent phases of COVID-19. The material from the prospective study consisted of cDNA or gDNA derived from T cells, B-cell-depleted T cells, or PBMCs. The dataset comprised deeply sampled blood TCRbeta repertoires from subjects exposed to, actively infected with, or recovered from COVID-19. The repertoires were released in a freely available public database intended as a resource for research on the immune response to SARS-CoV-2. Samples were obtained from the ongoing ImmuneRACE study (first 160 participants) and from 1,200 or so subjects provided by 6 global collaborators. A de-identified subject ID, COVID-19 status, age in years and sex were almost always included in the sample metadata. Where available, HLA class I and class II types were taken from metadata supplied by the sample provider and were not determined by assay-based typing.

Overall results and qualifications from the work: The quantity of clinical and demographic metadata differed by source and by participant and was supplied without curation.

TCRbeta CDR3 regions were amplified from genomic DNA by means of the immunoSEQ Assay, a bias-controlled multiplex PCR. Per the source publication's procedure: The number of nucleated cells in each sample was estimated from the amplification of reference gene primers within the assay. Sequence reads were collapsed and filtered to measure the absolute abundance of every unique TCRbeta CDR3 rearrangement. Productive Simpson clonality was computed per sample as the square root of Simpson's diversity index over productive rearrangements. TCRdb took over this immuneACCESS table, retaining in-frame rearrangements with V and J assigned. Such tables are incomplete; in checked studies, under half of the missing clones stem from an unresolved V gene, and the remainder is unexplained. V and J calls plus clone size are reproduced from that table; the DNA served to infer D and trimming. The sample includes a few hundred thousand clones, with around 83% observed a single time. The top ten clonotypes cover less than 6% of the sample.

The CDR3, from cysteine to phenylalanine, totals 11 residues. The read is trimmed to its CDR3 DNA, 33 bases read in frame from base 1. The V and J ends are trimmed by 6 bases and 8 bases, leaving 10 bases between them. The germline V gene supplies CDR1 SQVTM and CDR2 ANQGSEA. This clone was seen just once. Its cognate antigen has yet to be identified. Nothing much larger sits one base from this clone, and base qualities are not available. One collaborating source in Seattle enrolled patients during active infection and followed them longitudinally through the course of disease. Whole blood was collected in K2EDTA tubes by collaborating institutions according to the institutions' own protocols. Collaborator samples were shipped for TCRbeta analysis as frozen whole blood, isolated PBMCs, or DNA extracted from either sample type.

The TCR comes from a woman in her 70s with COVID-19, enrolled during active disease. The chain joins TRBV29-1 to TRBJ2-2; TRBD2 might be the D gene, on 6 matching bases. Sequenced input: peripheral blood. The nucleotides are TGCAGCGTGGGAGGTTTTGGGGAGCTGTTTTTT. Its protein reads: CSVGGFGELFF.